What follows are 13 T cell receptor beta chains derived from one specimen sequenced in a study of OX40 agonist ivuxolimab in advanced cancers. Assay: immunoSEQ multiplex PCR; the TCRdb copy retains only in-frame clones and omits some. The top ten hold about 30% of the sample, which has approximately 38,000 clones, 87% seen once. The sequencing here drew on CD4+ or CD8+ T cells sorted from blood, taken in a trial of the OX40 agonist ivuxolimab. These receptor sequences come from an adult with an advanced solid tumor such as melanoma, head and neck, liver or kidney cancer.

This chain uses TRBV27 with TRBJ1-2; D unclear. The ends were cut back, 2 bases at V and 0 bases at J, with 4 bases in the middle. The V gene's germline CDR1 is MNHEY and CDR2 SMNVEV (reference sequence). This CDR3 contains 13 residues. The chain's CDR3 is CASSLGANYGYTF. The CDR3, as DNA: TGTGCCAGCAGTTTAGGAGCTAACTATGGCTACACCTTC.

The V and J genes are TRBV29-1 and TRBJ1-1; TRBD1 aligns across 7 bases. Trimming at V came to 2 bases and at J to 3 bases, leaving 15 bases not matched to a gene. The CDR3 has 17 residues. Germline loops: CDR1 SQVTM, CDR2 ANQGSEA. The CDR3 coding sequence is TGCAGCGTTGAAAGATTTATCTCCAGGGGGGCAGACACTGAAGCTTTCTTT. Its translation: CSVERFISRGADTEAFF.

This chain connects TRBV7-9 to TRBJ2-7; D possibly corresponds to TRBD2 (6 bases). In germline, CDR1 is SEHNR, CDR2 FQNEAQ (reference sequence). Deletions cut 8 bases from V and 3 bases from J, with 17 bases between. This CDR3 spans 14 amino acids. The DNA for the CDR3 is TGTGCCAGCGGGCAGGGTCAGGAGGGCTACGAGCAGTACTTC. Its protein product is CASGQGQEGYEQYF.

The J gene is TRBJ2-3, the V gene TRBV2; 8 bases map to TRBD1. With V trimmed by 8 bases and J by 2 bases, 9 bases remained unmatched. The CDR3 sequence is 15 residues long. Germline V gene data show CDR1 as SNHLY and CDR2 as FYNNEI. The CDR3 reads CASGVLDRVTDTQYF. CDR3 nucleotides: TGTGCCAGCGGCGTCTTGGACAGGGTCACAGATACGCAGTATTTT.

The V call is TRBV19, the J call TRBJ2-1, with a weak D call TRBD1 (6 bases). V lost 2 bases, J lost 8 bases, and 13 bases lay in between. The CDR3 runs 14 residues. Looked up from germline, CDR1 is LNHDA and CDR2 is SQIVND (reference sequence). In DNA form, the CDR3 reads TGTGCCAGTAGTATAAAGGGGGTTGGGTATGAGCAGTTCTTC. Translating gives CASSIKGVGYEQFF.

V usage is TRBV10-1 and J usage is TRBJ2-5; D remains unclear. The J call could be wrong; TRBJ2-7 is a better fit for the DNA end. CDR3 length: 10 residues. Germline CDR1 reads WNHNN; CDR2 reads SYGVQD (reference sequence). The CDR3 protein is CASIVDEQYF. In DNA, the CDR3 is TGCGCCAGTATTGTGGACGAGCAGTACTTC.

The chain employs TRBV7-6 and TRBJ1-4; TRBD1 agrees at 8 bases. The CDR3 loop spans 15 amino acids. The V and J ends lost 2 bases and 7 bases, in that order; junction bases with no gene match: 6. Germline values: CDR1 SGHVS, CDR2 FNYEAQ. In DNA, the CDR3 is TGTGCCAGCAGCTTAACCGGGACAGGACCTGAAAAACTGTTTTTT. Amino acids: CASSLTGTGPEKLFF.

This clone was recorded a few times. This chain joins TRBV7-2 and TRBJ1-2; 9 bases map to TRBD1. V shed 5 bases, J shed 0 bases, and the junction held 7 bases outside the gene matches. Germline V gene data show CDR1 as SGHTA and CDR2 as FQGNSA. The CDR3 totals 16 residues. The CDR3 DNA sequence: TGTGCCAGCAGCCGAACAGGGGGCGCTACTAACTATGGCTACACCTTC. Its protein is CASSRTGGATNYGYTF.

The rearrangement links TRBV19 to TRBJ2-3; 8 bases match TRBD1. CDR1 is LNHDA, CDR2 SQIVND, per germline (reference sequence). CDR3 length: 13 amino acids. The trim removed 9 bases at V and 5 bases at J, leaving 7 bases unmatched. CDR3 region: CASRTGLLDTQYF. The CDR3 nucleotides read TGTGCCAGCCGGACAGGGCTTTTAGATACGCAGTATTTT.

The V and J genes are TRBV6-1 and TRBJ2-7; 9 bases are a match to TRBD1. This CDR3 comprises 14 residues. V gave up 4 bases and J gave up 4 bases; unmatched junction bases: 5. Germline V CDR1 and CDR2: MNHNS, SASEGT. CDR3 DNA sequence: TGTGCCAGCAGTGCCCGGACAGGGGAATACGAGCAGTACTTC. It yields the protein CASSARTGEYEQYF.

The chain recombines TRBV2 with TRBJ1-1, with D uncertain. CDR3 length: 11 amino acids. CDR1 is SNHLY, CDR2 FYNNEI, per germline. With 4 bases removed from V and 3 bases from J, the gap between germline ends came to 3 bases. Here the CDR3 reads CASSVHTEAFF. The DNA for the CDR3 is TGTGCCAGCAGTGTTCACACTGAAGCTTTCTTT.

The chain is built from TRBV10-3 and TRBJ2-2, with TRBD1 as a possible D gene (6 bases). In germline, CDR1 is ENHRY, CDR2 SYGVKD. Trimming left V 5 bases short and J 6 bases short, with 7 bases between. The CDR3 is 12 amino acids. CDR3 bases: TGTGCCATCAGTACAGGGTCCGGGGAGCTGTTTTTT. Encoded protein: CAISTGSGELFF.

A single count supports this clone. The genes are TRBV19 and TRBJ2-3, with a weak D call TRBD2 (7 bases). This CDR3 is built from 14 residues. V was shortened by 4 bases and J by 6 bases, with 14 bases between the two germline ends. From germline, CDR1 is LNHDA and CDR2 SQIVND (reference sequence). The CDR3 DNA follows: TGTGCCAGTAGTACCCGGGGGGCCCCCGATACGCAGTATTTT. Protein product: CASSTRGAPDTQYF.